These 15 T cell receptor beta chains share one sample of origin, sequenced in a study of cytomegalovirus exposure and HLA in healthy donors. The PCR was carried out with 60 Vbeta primers and 13 Jbeta primers. Sequenced by immunoSEQ multiplex PCR; TCRdb stores in-frame clones only, minus some. The data hold about 120,000 clones, with 81% observed a single time. Source material: PBMCs. All receptors derive from a man aged 35-49 years in good health and CMV-seronegative.

This sequence joins TRBV2 and TRBJ1-6; D unclear. V gave up 3 bases and J gave up 10 bases, with 13 bases separating them. This CDR3 is built from 14 residues. Germline CDR1 and CDR2: SNHLY and FYNNEI. CDR3 nucleotides: TGTGCCAGCAGTGAGGTGGCGGGTTCCTCACCCCTCCACTTT. Protein sequence: CASSEVAGSSPLHF.

The V and J genes are TRBV6-5 and TRBJ2-6; D ambiguous. The CDR3 extends over 16 amino acids. V lost 1 base, J lost 4 bases, and 11 bases lay in between. Germline CDR1 and CDR2: MNHEY and SVGAGI. CDR3 in DNA: TGTGCCAGCAGTTACTTATCGGTGGGCGGGGCCAACGTCCTGACTTTC. This encodes CASSYLSVGGANVLTF.

The CDR3 nucleotides read TGTGGCGCGGGGGCCCTAGAGACCCAGTACTTC. Translated, it gives CGAGALETQYF. The chain joins TRBV27 to TRBJ2-5, with D possibly matching TRBD2 (7 bases). Germline V gene data show CDR1 as MNHEY and CDR2 as SMNVEV (reference sequence). The CDR3 spans 11 residues.

This chain links TRBV28 with TRBJ2-2; the D is unclear. Germline lookup yields CDR1 MDHEN and CDR2 SYDVKM. The CDR3 runs to 11 residues. V was clipped by 6 bases and J by 5 bases, with 4 bases between them. The CDR3: CASRRTGELFF. Written as DNA, the CDR3 is TGTGCCAGCAGGCGGACCGGGGAGCTGTTTTTT. The full variable domain, its missing parts supplied by reference TRBV28 and TRBJ2-2, is DVKVTQSSRYLVKRTGEKVFLECVQDMDHENMFWYRQDPGLGLRLIYFSYDVKMKEKGDIPEGYSVSREKKERFSLILESASTNQTSMYLCASRRTGELFFGEGSRLTVL.

The DNA of the CDR3 is TGTGCCAGCAGTTCCCCCACAGGGGGCGATGAGCAGTACTTC. This codes for CASSSPTGGDEQYF. The chain couples TRBV6-6 to TRBJ2-7, with 9 nucleotides matching TRBD1. This CDR3 spans 14 amino acids. Germline CDR1 MNHNY, CDR2 SVGAGI (reference sequence). The V gene end was trimmed by 4 bases and the J gene end by 7 bases; junction bases not matched to a gene: 8.

The V gene is TRBV4-2, the J gene TRBJ1-4, with TRBD1 matching over 7 bases. Per germline, CDR1 LGHNA and CDR2 YNFKEQ. After removal of 0 bases from V and 8 bases from J, the junction contained 9 bases not matched to a gene. The CDR3 loop spans 16 amino acids. This CDR3 is CASSQDGTGVGEKLFF. CDR3 DNA: TGTGCCAGCAGCCAAGACGGCACAGGGGTGGGGGAAAAACTGTTTTTT.

The sample holds one count of this clone. V and J are TRBV7-2 and TRBJ2-5; D remains unclear. Trimming removed 5 bases from V and 4 bases from J, with 8 bases in between. The CDR3 is 12 residues long. The germline gives CDR1 SGHTA, CDR2 FQGNSA. This chain's CDR3 is CASSVTGETQYF. The CDR3 region has the DNA TGTGCCAGCAGCGTCACTGGAGAGACCCAGTACTTC.

This chain connects TRBV5-1 to TRBJ2-7, with 11 bases aligning to TRBD2. The V gene end was trimmed by 1 base and the J gene end by 2 bases; junction bases not matched to a gene: 2. CDR1 and CDR2 from the germline V gene are SGHRS and YFSETQ. The CDR3 length is 15 residues. CDR3 loop: CASSLMGLAAYEQYF. DNA of the CDR3: TGCGCCAGCAGCTTGATGGGACTAGCGGCCTACGAGCAGTACTTC.

The rearrangement links TRBV29-1 to TRBJ1-2, with TRBD1 matching over 12 bases. The CDR3 is 16 residues long. With V trimmed by 3 bases and J by 8 bases, 13 bases remained unmatched. Germline V CDR1 and CDR2: SQVTM, ANQGSEA. The CDR3 spells CSVEYSGTGGSYGYTF. DNA of the CDR3: TGCAGCGTTGAGTACTCCGGGACAGGGGGCTCGTACGGCTACACCTTC.

The chain is built from TRBV5-1 and TRBJ2-2, with D unclear. Trimming removed 2 bases at V and 4 bases at J, with 3 bases between. Germline V CDR1 and CDR2: SGHRS, YFSETQ. The CDR3 consists of 12 residues. CDR3 region: CASSFLTGELFF. CDR3 nucleotide sequence: TGCGCCAGCAGCTTTCTCACCGGGGAGCTGTTTTTT.

The rearrangement joins TRBV7-9 to TRBJ1-5, with D maybe TRBD1 (6 bases). The V end was cut by 1 base, the J end by 5 bases, with 18 bases between. The CDR3 is made up of 17 amino acids. The germline V gene encodes CDR1 SEHNR and CDR2 FQNEAQ (reference sequence). CDR3 sequence reads: CASSLVVGGRTYQPQHF. The CDR3, as DNA: TGTGCCAGCAGCTTAGTAGTAGGGGGTCGCACCTATCAGCCCCAGCATTTT. Full variable domain (missing parts from reference TRBV7-9 and TRBJ1-5): DTGVSQNPRHKITKRGQNVTFRCDPISEHNRLYWYRQTLGQGPEFLTYFQNEAQLEKSRLLSDRFSAERPKGSFSTLEIQRTEQGDSAMYLCASSLVVGGRTYQPQHFGDGTRLSIL.

Here the CDR3 DNA reads TGTGCCAGCAGTTTACGGGTAGGGGATAATTCACCCCTCCACTTT. This sequence encodes CASSLRVGDNSPLHF. V usage is TRBV27 and J usage is TRBJ1-6; tentatively, D is TRBD1 (5 bases). The CDR3 length is 15 residues. Germline CDR1 is MNHEY and CDR2 is SMNVEV (reference sequence). V shed 2 bases and J shed 5 bases, with 10 bases lying between them.

This clone was detected once. The V and J genes are TRBV2 and TRBJ1-2; 7 bases match TRBD1. The ends lost 1 base at V and 7 bases at J; junction bases unmatched: 3. Germline CDR1 is SNHLY and CDR2 is FYNNEI. This CDR3 is built from 13 residues. The CDR3 protein is CASSEEAGGGYTF. CDR3 sequence (DNA): TGTGCCAGCAGTGAAGAGGCAGGGGGTGGCTACACCTTC.

V is TRBV10-2 and J is TRBJ2-3; 9 positions agree with TRBD2. Per germline, CDR1 WSHSY and CDR2 SAAADI. The CDR3 spans 14 residues. Trimming removed 4 bases from V and 9 bases from J; junction bases left unmatched: 8. The CDR3 DNA reads TGCGCCAGCAGTGTCGGCGGGGGGGCCGGGACGCAGTATTTT. This gives the protein CASSVGGGAGTQYF.

This clone was seen more than once but under ten times. The chain joins TRBV9 to TRBJ2-7, with 10 bases aligning to TRBD2. CDR1 and CDR2 (germline): SGDLS, YYNGEE. V shed 0 bases, J shed 7 bases, and the junction held 4 bases outside the gene matches. This CDR3 spans 14 amino acids. CDR3 in amino acids: CASSVGASGGEQYF. CDR3 sequence (DNA): TGTGCCAGCAGCGTAGGAGCTAGCGGGGGTGAGCAGTACTTC.